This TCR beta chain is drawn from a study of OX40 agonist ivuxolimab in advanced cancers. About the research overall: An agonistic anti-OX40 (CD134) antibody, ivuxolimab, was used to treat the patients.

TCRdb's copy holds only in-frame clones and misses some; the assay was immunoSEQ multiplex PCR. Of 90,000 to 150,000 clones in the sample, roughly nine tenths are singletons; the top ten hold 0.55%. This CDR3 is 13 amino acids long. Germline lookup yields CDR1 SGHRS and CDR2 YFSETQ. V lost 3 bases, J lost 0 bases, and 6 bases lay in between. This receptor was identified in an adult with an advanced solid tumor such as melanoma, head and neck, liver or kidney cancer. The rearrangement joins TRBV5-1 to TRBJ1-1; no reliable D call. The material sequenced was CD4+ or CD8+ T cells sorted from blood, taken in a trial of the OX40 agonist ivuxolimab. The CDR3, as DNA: TGCGCCAGCAGCTCCCAGATGAACACTGAAGCTTTCTTT. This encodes CASSSQMNTEAFF.